The entry below gives a single TCR beta chain sequence along with its context. No antigen is known for it. The sample is drawn from a study of T cell repertoires in cytomegalovirus infection. Looking at the study overall: CMV epitopes used comprised recently identified HLA-C-restricted ones and well-studied HLA-B-restricted ones. The public TCR beta signatures pointed to both CMV infection and matching HLA type. Study results and limitations: CMV carriers with the relevant HLA were identified by cumulative public TCR beta family frequency.

TCRdb re-derived calls from the reads in MiXCR, one entry per CDR3 protein. The sample records some 320,000 distinct CDR3 sequences, about 27% being singletons. The sample here was cultured PBMCs, taken from culture after CMV antigen stimulation. The TCR comes from a human donor in good health (CMV status not recorded). Some clones in this sample may be carry-over from other donors' samples.

CDR3 residues: CASSLLGGSPNEQFF. The CDR3 DNA sequence: TGTGCCAGCAGTTTATTAGGCGGGAGTCCCAATGAGCAGTTCTTC. The V call is TRBV27, the J call TRBJ2-1, with 7 bases lining up with TRBD2. The CDR3 spans 15 residues. Germline CDR1 MNHEY, CDR2 SMNVEV (reference sequence). After removal of 1 base from V and 6 bases from J, the junction contained 6 bases not matched to a gene.